Detailed here is one T cell receptor (beta chain). The data stem from a study of T cell changes during pregnancy in multiple sclerosis. Sequencing was performed with immunoSEQ multiplex PCR; in TCRdb, only in-frame clones are kept and a portion is missing. The data hold about 75,000 clones, with around 92% observed a single time. The V gene's germline CDR1 is LNHDA and CDR2 SQIVND (reference sequence). The CDR3 totals 17 residues. The V and J ends lost 7 bases and 0 bases, in that order; junction bases with no gene match: 9. This sequence was found in a female donor in good health, enrolled as a control in a pregnancy study. Sample: peripheral blood, taken in the first trimester of pregnancy. The rearrangement joins TRBV19 to TRBJ2-6; TRBD1 agrees at 7 bases. CDR3: CASNLRTGISGANVLTF. CDR3 DNA: TGTGCCAGTAATCTCAGGACAGGCATCTCTGGGGCCAACGTCCTGACTTTC.